A selection of T cell receptor beta chains follows, all from one sample in a study of blood T cell repertoires in COVID-19. Produced via immunoSEQ multiplex PCR; TCRdb's table is partial and in-frame only. The table has 110,000 or so clones, roughly 84% seen once. Sequenced material: peripheral blood. All receptors come from a man between 35 and 55 years old with acute or convalescent COVID-19. The CDR3 runs from the conserved cysteine through the conserved F or W. Each record gives: J gene, clone size, D gene, V gene, CDR3 protein, CDR3 DNA. The D gene is left open where the match is weak. Only part of the rows carry a size: once, few, many, or a class if the clone is expanded.

>TRBJ2-3|NA|NA|TRBV11-1
CASSQLADTQYF
TGTGCCAGCAGCCAACTAGCAGATACGCAGTATTTT
>TRBJ1-1|few|TRBD1|TRBV3-1/TRBV3-2
CASRRGPGTEAFF
TGTGCCAGCAGGAGGGGGCCGGGCACTGAAGCTTTCTTT
>TRBJ2-3|NA|TRBD1|TRBV24-1
CATSSRGHSTDTQYF
TGTGCCACCAGTTCGAGGGGGCATAGCACAGATACGCAGTATTTT
>TRBJ2-7|once|TRBD1|TRBV27
CASTPGGSYEQYF
TGTGCCAGCACCCCAGGGGGCTCCTACGAGCAGTACTTC
>TRBJ2-7|NA|NA|TRBV29-1
CSVETGVGGLYEQYF
TGCAGCGTTGAAACGGGTGTCGGGGGACTTTACGAGCAGTACTTC
>TRBJ2-3|NA|TRBD2|TRBV6-4
CASGPSGGSTDTQYF
TGTGCCAGCGGACCTAGCGGGGGAAGCACAGATACGCAGTATTTT
>TRBJ1-1|NA|NA|TRBV29-1
CSVGSQGNTEAFF
TGCAGCGTGGGCAGCCAGGGGAACACTGAAGCTTTCTTT
>TRBJ2-7|NA|TRBD1|TRBV27
CASSLVTGGIRQYF
TGTGCCAGCAGTTTAGTAACAGGGGGAATACGGCAGTACTTC
>TRBJ1-2|NA|TRBD1|TRBV5-5
CASTVGTGISGYTF
TGTGCCAGCACAGTTGGGACAGGGATATCTGGCTACACCTTC
>TRBJ1-3|few|NA|TRBV10-1
CASSPRGSGNTIYF
TGCGCCAGCAGTCCACGGGGATCTGGAAACACCATATATTTT
>TRBJ1-1|NA|NA|TRBV9
CASSVEGGDTEAFF
TGTGCCAGCAGCGTAGAGGGCGGGGACACTGAAGCTTTCTTT
>TRBJ2-2|NA|NA|TRBV10-3
CAISQTGELFF
TGTGCCATCAGTCAGACCGGGGAGCTGTTTTTT
>TRBJ1-6|NA|NA|TRBV3-1/TRBV3-2
CASSQEGGRTPLHF
TGTGCCAGCAGCCAAGAGGGTGGGAGGACACCCCTCCACTTT
>TRBJ1-3|many|NA|TRBV25-1
CASPVWLRDKYSGNTIYF
TGTGCCAGCCCCGTTTGGTTGAGGGACAAATACTCTGGAAACACCATATATTTT
>TRBJ1-6|NA|TRBD1|TRBV3-1/TRBV3-2
CASSQDLTGGSSPLHF
TGTGCCAGCAGCCAAGATCTAACAGGGGGAAGTTCACCCCTCCACTTT
>TRBJ1-1|NA|NA|TRBV19
CASSMGQGTPEAFF
TGTGCCAGTAGTATGGGGCAGGGGACCCCTGAAGCTTTCTTT
>TRBJ2-3|NA|NA|TRBV5-4
CASSRRRGISTDTQYF
TGTGCCAGCAGCCGAAGACGGGGGATTAGCACAGATACGCAGTATTTT
>TRBJ2-3|NA|NA|TRBV21-1
CASSKGNPSGVGDTQYF
TGTGCCAGCAGCAAAGGTAATCCTAGCGGGGTAGGAGATACGCAGTATTTT
>TRBJ1-5|NA|TRBD1|TRBV7-6
CASSYRDRPNQPQHF
TGTGCCAGCAGCTATAGGGACAGGCCAAATCAGCCCCAGCATTTT
>TRBJ1-5|NA|NA|TRBV2
CASIQSIYSNQPQHF
TGTGCCAGCATTCAGTCCATATATAGCAATCAGCCCCAGCATTTT
>TRBJ2-1|NA|TRBD2|TRBV3-1/TRBV3-2
CASSDRTSGGPEQFF
TGTGCCAGCAGCGATAGGACTAGCGGGGGCCCTGAGCAGTTCTTC
>TRBJ2-5|NA|TRBD2|TRBV5-1
CASSLVGTRGETQYF
TGCGCCAGCAGCTTGGTGGGGACTAGGGGAGAGACCCAGTACTTC
>TRBJ1-1|NA|NA|TRBV19
CASSIGGGLGTEAFF
TGTGCCAGTAGTATAGGGGGGGGATTGGGCACTGAAGCTTTCTTT
>TRBJ2-2|once|NA|TRBV24-1
CATSEWGANTGELFF
TGTGCCACCAGTGAGTGGGGCGCGAACACCGGGGAGCTGTTTTTT
>TRBJ2-7|NA|NA|TRBV10-3
CAISEPPSEQYF
TGTGCCATCAGTGAGCCTCCCTCCGAGCAGTACTTC
>TRBJ2-1|NA|NA|TRBV23-1
CASSQINRHNEQFF
TGCGCCAGCAGTCAAATTAACAGACACAATGAGCAGTTCTTC
>TRBJ1-4|NA|NA|TRBV7-9
CASIPFATNEKLFF
TGTGCCAGCATTCCCTTTGCAACTAATGAAAAACTGTTTTTT
>TRBJ2-7|once|NA|TRBV19
CASSADRDFDEQYF
TGTGCCAGTAGTGCCGACAGGGACTTCGACGAGCAGTACTTC
>TRBJ2-7|NA|TRBD1|TRBV6-5
CASSYIDRAYEQYF
TGTGCCAGCAGTTATATCGACAGGGCATACGAGCAGTACTTC
>TRBJ2-7|once|TRBD2|TRBV6-5
CASSHGRAYEQYF
TGTGCCAGCAGCCATGGGAGGGCTTACGAGCAGTACTTC
>TRBJ1-5|NA|NA|TRBV6-5
CASSQGTYSNQPQHF
TGTGCCAGCTCACAGGGAACGTATAGCAATCAGCCCCAGCATTTT
>TRBJ2-7|NA|TRBD1|TRBV19
CASRGTGRIYEQYF
TGTGCCAGTAGGGGGACAGGGAGGATCTACGAGCAGTACTTC
>TRBJ1-2|once|NA|TRBV24-1
CATSDFGDSYGYTF
TGTGCCACCAGTGATTTCGGCGACAGTTATGGCTACACCTTC
>TRBJ2-2|once|NA|TRBV6-5
CASSRGLNTGELFF
TGTGCCAGCAGCCGCGGCCTTAACACCGGGGAGCTGTTTTTT
>TRBJ2-3|NA|TRBD1|TRBV13
CASSTAGTGGYDTDTQYF
TGTGCCAGCAGCACCGCCGGGACAGGGGGCTATGACACAGATACGCAGTATTTT
>TRBJ2-7|NA|TRBD1|TRBV23-1
CASSHLPGTGFVEGVNEQYF
TGCGCCAGCAGTCACCTTCCCGGGACAGGGTTCGTGGAGGGGGTGAACGAGCAGTACTTC
>TRBJ1-4|NA|TRBD1|TRBV25-1
CASLRDRHEKLFF
TGTGCCAGTCTCCGGGACAGACATGAAAAACTGTTTTTT
>TRBJ1-5|once|NA|TRBV5-8
CASSDRRAGDNSNQPQHF
TGTGCCAGCAGTGACCGCCGCGCCGGAGATAATAGCAATCAGCCCCAGCATTTT
>TRBJ1-2|NA|NA|TRBV29-1
CSVEHRAEDYGYTF
TGCAGCGTGGAGCACAGGGCAGAGGACTATGGCTACACCTTC
>TRBJ1-4|NA|NA|TRBV3-1/TRBV3-2
CASSQEVRAGGYNEKLFF
TGTGCCAGCAGCCAAGAGGTCAGGGCGGGAGGGTACAATGAAAAACTGTTTTTT
>TRBJ1-2|NA|TRBD1|TRBV18
CASSPGQGGDYGYTF
TGTGCCAGCTCACCGGGACAGGGGGGTGACTATGGCTACACCTTC
>TRBJ2-3|NA|TRBD1|TRBV6-2/TRBV6-3
CASNPGQGATDTQYF
TGTGCCAGCAACCCGGGACAGGGGGCAACAGATACGCAGTATTTT
>TRBJ1-1|NA|TRBD1|TRBV5-1
CASSYIQGAEAFF
TGCGCCAGCAGCTACATACAGGGGGCTGAAGCTTTCTTT
>TRBJ2-3|NA|NA|TRBV3-1/TRBV3-2
CASSGQLKADTQYF
TGTGCCAGCAGCGGACAACTGAAGGCAGATACGCAGTATTTT
>TRBJ2-3|NA|TRBD2|TRBV4-1
CASRRTSGGPDTQYF
TGCGCCAGCAGGCGGACTAGCGGGGGGCCAGATACGCAGTATTTT
>TRBJ2-1|NA|NA|TRBV5-1
CASKTQAGNDEQFF
TGCGCCAGCAAGACCCAGGCAGGGAACGATGAGCAGTTCTTC
>TRBJ2-3|NA|NA|TRBV5-6
CASSITIFTDTQYF
TGTGCCAGCAGCATCACAATTTTCACAGATACGCAGTATTTT
>TRBJ2-1|NA|TRBD1|TRBV11-1
CASSFYGQGPYNEQFF
TGTGCCAGCAGCTTCTATGGACAGGGACCCTACAATGAGCAGTTCTTC
>TRBJ1-2|NA|NA|TRBV30
CAWSFEALYGYTF
TGTGCCTGGAGTTTTGAGGCCCTCTATGGCTACACCTTC
>TRBJ2-1|NA|NA|TRBV4-2
CASSQEGGPWGEQFF
TGTGCCAGCAGCCAAGAAGGGGGACCGTGGGGTGAGCAGTTCTTC
>TRBJ1-5|NA|TRBD1|TRBV6-5
CASIRDRGNSQPQHF
TGTGCCAGCATTCGGGACAGGGGGAACTCTCAGCCCCAGCATTTT
>TRBJ2-1|NA|TRBD2|TRBV7-2
CASSRPGGGPNEQFF
TGTGCCAGCAGCAGACCCGGGGGGGGTCCCAATGAGCAGTTCTTC
>TRBJ2-7|NA|TRBD1|TRBV6-1
CASSEPRGTYEQYF
TGTGCCAGCAGTGAGCCCAGGGGGACCTACGAGCAGTACTTC